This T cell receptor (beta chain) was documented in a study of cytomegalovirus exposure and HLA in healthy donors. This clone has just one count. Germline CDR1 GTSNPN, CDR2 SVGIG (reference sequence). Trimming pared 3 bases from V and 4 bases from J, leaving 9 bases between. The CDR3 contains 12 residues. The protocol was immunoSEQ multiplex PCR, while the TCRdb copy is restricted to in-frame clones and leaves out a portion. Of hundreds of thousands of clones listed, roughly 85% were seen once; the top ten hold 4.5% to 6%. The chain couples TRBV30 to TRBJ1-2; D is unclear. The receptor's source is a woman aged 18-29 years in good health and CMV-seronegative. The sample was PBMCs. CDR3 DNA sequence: TGTGCCTGGAGCGACGGGTCCTATGGCTACACCTTC. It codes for CAWSDGSYGYTF.